The rows below give T cell receptor beta chains drawn from one sample of a study of sequential checkpoint blockade in melanoma. Sequenced by immunoSEQ multiplex PCR; TCRdb stores in-frame clones only, minus some. Among about 9,100 clones listed, 50% to 75% were seen once. Sequencing was performed on CD8+ T cells sorted from blood (inferred from file names), taken from a patient given nivolumab and ipilimumab in sequence. These receptors were obtained from a human donor with melanoma. The CDR3 runs from the conserved cysteine through the conserved F or W. Each record gives: D gene, V gene, clone size, J gene, CDR3 DNA, CDR3 protein. A D gene is named only where the DNA matches it firmly. Clone size appears in some rows only: once, few, many, or a class for an expanded clone.

>TRBD2|TRBV27|.|TRBJ2-1
TGTGCCAGCAGTTTATCTGGACTAGCGGGGGGTAGTGAGCAGTTCTTC
CASSLSGLAGGSEQFF
>.|TRBV5-4|.|TRBJ2-6
TGTGCCAGCAGCTTGCCCAGTGTCTCTGGGGCCAACGTCCTGACTTTC
CASSLPSVSGANVLTF
>.|TRBV28|.|TRBJ1-4
TGTGCCAGCAGTTCCCTCAGGGGATACGATGAAAAACTGTTTTTT
CASSSLRGYDEKLFF
>.|TRBV7-2|.|TRBJ2-1
TGTGCCAGCAGCTGGTCGGATGAGCAGTTCTTC
CASSWSDEQFF
>.|TRBV4-2|.|TRBJ1-2
TGTGCCAGCAGCCAGGGCCGAGCTAACTATGGCTACACCTTC
CASSQGRANYGYTF
>TRBD1|TRBV9|.|TRBJ1-2
TGTGCCAGCAGCAGACCTGGACAGGGGGCGGCTTACGGCTACACCTTC
CASSRPGQGAAYGYTF
>.|TRBV4-3|.|TRBJ1-1
TGCGCCAGCAGCCGCCAGGGGCCGGGACGGGAGAACACTGAAGCTTTCTTT
CASSRQGPGRENTEAFF
>TRBD1|TRBV18|once|TRBJ1-1
TGTGCCAGCTCAGCGACAGGGGTCAACACTGAAGCTTTCTTT
CASSATGVNTEAFF
>TRBD1|TRBV5-6|.|TRBJ1-2
TGTGCCAGCAGCCCAACCGGGACAGGGGGATATAGCTATGGCTACACCTTC
CASSPTGTGGYSYGYTF
>.|TRBV7-6|few|TRBJ2-7
TGTGCCAGCAATCTCGGCTCCTACGAGCAGTACTTC
CASNLGSYEQYF
>.|TRBV4-3|few|TRBJ2-5
TGCGCCAGCAGCCAAGATATCAGGGCCCAAGAGACCCAGTACTTC
CASSQDIRAQETQYF
>.|TRBV7-7|.|TRBJ1-6
TGTGCTAGCAGCTTCGAAGGACAATATAATTCACCCCTCCACTTT
CASSFEGQYNSPLHF
>.|TRBV29-1|.|TRBJ1-1
TGCAGGGCCGAGGAGAGAGGGGAAGCTTTCTTT
CRAEERGEAFF